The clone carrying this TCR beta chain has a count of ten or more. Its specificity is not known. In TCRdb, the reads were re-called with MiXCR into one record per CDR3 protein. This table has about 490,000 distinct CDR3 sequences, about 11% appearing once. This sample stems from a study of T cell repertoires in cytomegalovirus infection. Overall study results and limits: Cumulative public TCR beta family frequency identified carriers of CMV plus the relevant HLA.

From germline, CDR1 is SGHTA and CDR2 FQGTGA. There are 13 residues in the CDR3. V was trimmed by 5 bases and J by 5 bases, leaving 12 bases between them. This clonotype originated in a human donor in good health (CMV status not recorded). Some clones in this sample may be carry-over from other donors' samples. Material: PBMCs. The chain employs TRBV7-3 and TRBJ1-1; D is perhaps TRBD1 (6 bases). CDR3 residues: CASSTHRETEAFF. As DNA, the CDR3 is TGTGCCAGCAGCACCCACAGGGAGACTGAAGCTTTCTTT.